This TCR beta chain was retrieved from a study of post-analysis software for immune sequencing data (dated by TCRdb to between 2014 and 2016). Some background on the complete study: Disease courses on record covered relapsing-remitting, secondary progressive and progressive-relapsing multiple sclerosis, though some patients had no subtype annotation. The multiple sclerosis patient repertoires were compared with about a dozen previously published healthy control repertoires from donors aged 6 to 25 years. A subset of samples was prepared in parallel using single-end sample barcoding, then pooled and co-amplified after Illumina adapter ligation.

From cysteine to phenylalanine, the CDR3 is 15 amino acids long. The kept DNA is CDR3 alone, 45 bases in frame from the first base. The V end loses 6 bases and the J end loses 7 bases, and a stretch of 22 bases separates them. CDR1 and CDR2 are read off the germline V gene as SQVTM and ANQGSEA. Study-wide conclusions, independent of this receptor: Significantly lower normalized Chao1 diversity was found in multiple sclerosis patients than in controls, suggesting substantial peripheral T-cell clonal expansion. The control group was slightly older than the multiple sclerosis patient group. Patients showed significantly higher frequencies than controls for several TRBV segments, among them TRBV5-6, TRBV5-1 and TRBV20-1. Direct clustering with F measure showed strong co-clustering of samples prepared in the same batch, prompting a batch-effect correction.

The library was generated by PCR. TCRdb records Illumina HiSeq 2500 as the sequencer. Unique molecular identifiers were incorporated into TCR beta cDNA libraries to reduce PCR and sequencing biases. Roughly 500,000 cDNA molecules were obtained for every 1 to 10 million input T cells, so each molecule roughly corresponded to one T cell. The patient libraries were prepared and sequenced using the same protocol as the earlier healthy control dataset. Within a given batch, samples were prepared together, multiplexed and sequenced on the same HiSeq lane. As for how the authors treated the data: MIGEC handled the raw barcoded reads, throwing out single-read molecular identifier groups before consensus assembly and CDR3 extraction. Clonotype tables were post-analysed with VDJtools, and diversity was normalized by down-sampling all datasets to the smallest sample size. Repertoire overlap clustering matched CDR3 amino acid but not nucleotide sequences to correct batch-related cross-sample contamination. Using fastp at Q25 and MiXCR, TCRdb reprocessed the public reads and kept productive beta chains. Each entry merges the rows of one CDR3 protein and shows their most common DNA and genes. TCRdb's processing, not the authors' own work, is the source of the V and J calls. The table for this sample lists 820,000 or so distinct CDR3 sequences; roughly 50% of them were counted only once. Of the sample, over 4% is held by the ten largest clones.

To note about this clonotype: It has no known antigen specificity. No clone much larger than this one lies a single base away; base qualities are absent.

To demonstrate the VDJtools post-analysis software, the study profiled TCR beta repertoires from the peripheral blood of 10 to 15 young patients with multiple sclerosis. The patients with multiple sclerosis were children and adolescents between 6 and 15 years of age. The TCR sequence derives from a girl aged 5-17 years with multiple sclerosis. The sample comprised blood. The sequence joins TRBV29-1 to TRBJ2-1; 6 matching bases give a weak D call of TRBD2. Read as DNA, the sequence is TGCAGCGTATCGCACCCAGCGGGCGGAGCAAATGAGCAGTTCTTC. Its translation reads: CSVSHPAGGANEQFF.